The subject of this entry is one T cell receptor beta chain. Assay used: immunoSEQ multiplex PCR; TCRdb lists only in-frame clones, some missing. The table has around 65,000 clones, roughly 78% seen once. This entry comes from a study of siplizumab effects on memory and regulatory T cells. CDR3 length equals 20 residues. The germline V gene encodes CDR1 MNHEY and CDR2 SMNVEV (reference sequence). The V end lost 11 bases, the J end lost 1 base, and 30 bases lay between the germline ends. The TCR sequence derives from a human donor in good health. The specimen sequenced was memory CD4+ T cells sorted from blood. The V call is TRBV27, the J call TRBJ2-6; the D gene is possibly TRBD1 (5 bases). CDR3 DNA sequence: TGTGCCTCCAGCAGATTCCCCCCCTCCAGGGCGCGGTCTGGGGCCAACGTCCTGACTTTC. This gives the protein CASSRFPPSRARSGANVLTF.